This passage covers 25 T cell receptor beta chains from one sample sequenced in a study of blood T cell repertoires in COVID-19. The data were produced by immunoSEQ multiplex PCR, yet TCRdb's version contains in-frame clones alone and is incomplete. The data show around 60,000 clones, 89% seen once. Sequenced material: peripheral blood. These receptors were obtained from an older woman with active COVID-19.

This sequence joins TRBV27 and TRBJ1-5, with D unresolved. There are 15 residues in the CDR3. Trimming removed 3 bases at V and 2 bases at J, with 11 bases between. In germline, CDR1 is MNHEY, CDR2 SMNVEV (reference sequence). CDR3 bases: TGTGCCAGCAGTTTTAGAGGTCGGGGCAATCAGCCCCAGCATTTT. Amino acids: CASSFRGRGNQPQHF.

V and J are TRBV5-6 and TRBJ1-4; weak D call: TRBD1 (6 bases). Germline V lookup: CDR1 SGHDT, CDR2 YYEEEE. Trimming took 2 bases from V and 0 from J, leaving 8 bases between them. CDR3 length: 15 residues. Written as DNA, the CDR3 is TGTGCCAGCAGCTTCCCAGGGGCAACTAATGAAAAACTGTTTTTT. This encodes CASSFPGATNEKLFF. Full variable domain (rest looked up from reference TRBV5-6 and TRBJ1-4): DAGVTQSPTHLIKTRGQQVTLRCSPKSGHDTVSWYQQALGQGPQFIFQYYEEEERQRGNFPDRFSGHQFPNYSSELNVNALLLGDSALYLCASSFPGATNEKLFFGSGTQLSVL.

This clone was seen just once. The chain is built from TRBV18 and TRBJ1-3; TRBD1 might be the D (5 bases). V lost 4 bases and J 4 bases, leaving 17 bases between the germline ends. This CDR3 spans 16 amino acids. The germline CDR1 and CDR2 sequences are KGHSH and LQKENI. This CDR3 is CASSLNRIFNGNTIYF. CDR3 nucleotides: TGTGCCAGCTCACTAAACAGGATATTCAACGGAAACACCATATATTTT.

This chain uses TRBV7-3 with TRBJ2-7; D perhaps matches TRBD1 (5 bases). The CDR3 totals 13 residues. Trimming took off 1 base at V and 5 bases at J, with 9 bases between the two ends. The germline V gene has CDR1 SGHTA and CDR2 FQGTGA. The CDR3 nucleotides are TGTGCCAGCAGCTTAAGGGGCAGGGACGAGCAGTACTTC. Protein: CASSLRGRDEQYF.

The rearrangement joins TRBV27 to TRBJ2-1; 7 nucleotides align to TRBD2. The trim removed 2 bases at V and 7 bases at J, leaving 5 bases unmatched. Germline loops: CDR1 MNHEY, CDR2 SMNVEV (reference sequence). The length of the CDR3 is 14 residues. CDR3 sequence (DNA): TGTGCCAGCAGTTTAGGGGGGGGACTTAATGAGCAGTTCTTC. This translates into CASSLGGGLNEQFF.

The V and J genes are TRBV4-2 and TRBJ2-2; D unclear. Germline assignment: CDR1 LGHNA and CDR2 YNFKEQ. There are 14 residues in the CDR3. Trimming took 1 base from V and 1 from J, leaving 4 bases between them. The DNA of the CDR3 is TGTGCCAGCAGCCAAGGAGAGAACACCGGGGAGCTGTTTTTT. It translates to CASSQGENTGELFF.

This rearrangement joins TRBV7-2 to TRBJ2-1; TRBD1 is a possible D gene (5 bases). V was pared by 1 base and J by 9 bases, with 19 bases between. CDR3 length: 16 residues. Per germline, CDR1 SGHTA and CDR2 FQGNSA. The CDR3 is CASSLVIGVESGEQFF. CDR3 bases: TGTGCCAGCAGCTTAGTGATAGGGGTAGAGTCGGGTGAGCAGTTCTTC.

J is TRBJ2-3 and V is TRBV29-1, with 13 bases aligning to TRBD2. V dropped 8 bases and J dropped 1; count of bases not matched to a gene: 9. CDR1 is SQVTM and CDR2 is ANQGSEA in the germline V gene. This CDR3 is 16 amino acids long. This chain's CDR3 is CSPGLAGVSGTDTQYF. The CDR3 nucleotides read TGCAGCCCCGGACTAGCGGGGGTGTCGGGCACAGATACGCAGTATTTT.

The chain uses TRBV7-9 and TRBJ2-7, with a tentative D call TRBD1 (5 bases). Germline CDR1 reads SEHNR; CDR2 reads FQNEAQ (reference sequence). This CDR3 contains 12 residues. The V end lost 7 bases, the J end lost 4 bases, and 11 bases lay between the germline ends. DNA of the CDR3: TGTGCCAGCAACCAGCAGGGTTACGAGCAGTACTTC. Protein: CASNQQGYEQYF. The full variable domain, rest sourced from reference TRBV7-9 and TRBJ2-7, is DTGVSQNPRHKITKRGQNVTFRCDPISEHNRLYWYRQTLGQGPEFLTYFQNEAQLEKSRLLSDRFSAERPKGSFSTLEIQRTEQGDSAMYLCASNQQGYEQYFGPGTRLTVT.

The V call is TRBV5-1, the J call TRBJ2-7; 7 bases match TRBD1. The CDR3 is 15 amino acids. CDR1 SGHRS and CDR2 YFSETQ come from the germline V gene. The junction had 9 bases not matched to a gene; V was cut back by 5 bases and J by 1 base. The CDR3 coding sequence is TGCGCCAGCAGACGAACCGGGACAGAGTCCTACGAGCAGTACTTC. This translates into CASRRTGTESYEQYF.

This sequence joins TRBV4-1 and TRBJ1-2; D possibly corresponds to TRBD1 (5 bases). CDR3 length: 16 amino acids. V was cut by 2 bases and J by 6 bases, with 19 bases left in between. Germline lookup yields CDR1 MGHRA and CDR2 YSYEKL. The CDR3 bases are TGCGCCAGCAGCCAACGTTGGCTAACAGGCCTGAATGGCTACACCTTC. It is translated as CASSQRWLTGLNGYTF.

The chain uses TRBV19 and TRBJ1-2; no firm D call. Trimming took off 5 bases at V and 0 bases at J, with 13 bases between the two ends. Germline loops: CDR1 LNHDA, CDR2 SQIVND (reference sequence). The CDR3 sequence is 15 residues long. DNA for the CDR3: TGTGCCAGTAGTCCAAGGACTGAGGCTAACTATGGCTACACCTTC. Amino acids: CASSPRTEANYGYTF.

This clone appeared a single time. The chain has TRBV9 and TRBJ2-6, with a possible D match to TRBD2 (6 bases). The CDR3 sequence is 17 residues long. Germline CDR1 is SGDLS and CDR2 is YYNGEE. V lost 5 bases and J 0 bases, leaving 15 bases between the germline ends. CDR3: CASRREAGSSGANVLTF. The CDR3 DNA reads TGTGCCAGCAGGAGGGAGGCGGGAAGCTCTGGGGCCAACGTCCTGACTTTC. The full variable domain, in which reference TRBV9 and TRBJ2-6 provide the parts outside the CDR3, is DSGVTQTPKHLITATGQRVTLRCSPRSGDLSVYWYQQSLDQGLQFLIQYYNGEERAKGNILERFSAQQFPDLHSELNLSSLELGDSALYFCASRREAGSSGANVLTFGAGSRLTVL.

The V call is TRBV29-1, the J call TRBJ2-1; D may be TRBD2 (6 bases). The germline V gene encodes CDR1 SQVTM and CDR2 ANQGSEA. Trimming pared 5 bases from V and 7 bases from J, leaving 21 bases between. The CDR3 runs 15 residues. Here the CDR3 reads CSVSTSGSAGNEQFF. In DNA form, the CDR3 reads TGCAGCGTTTCTACGTCCGGGTCCGCGGGAAATGAGCAGTTCTTC.

The V and J genes are TRBV5-1 and TRBJ2-3; tentatively, D is TRBD2 (5 bases). Looked up from germline, CDR1 is SGHRS and CDR2 is YFSETQ. The ends were cut back, 4 bases at V and 0 bases at J, with 9 bases in the middle. The CDR3 loop spans 14 amino acids. In DNA, the CDR3 is TGCGCCAGCAGCCCGGGATTGAGCACAGATACGCAGTATTTT. This translates into CASSPGLSTDTQYF.

Only one count was recorded for this clone. This chain connects TRBV27 to TRBJ1-2; 10 bases are a match to TRBD1. This CDR3 is built from 14 residues. J gave up 7 bases and V 2 bases, and 4 bases lay outside the gene matches. The V gene's germline CDR1 is MNHEY and CDR2 SMNVEV (reference sequence). In DNA form, the CDR3 reads TGTGCCAGCAGTTTACACCGGGACAGGGGTGGCTACACCTTC. It codes for CASSLHRDRGGYTF.

The chain recombines TRBV11-2 with TRBJ2-1, with no clear D. With 3 bases removed from V and 0 bases from J, the gap between germline ends came to 6 bases. The CDR3 is 14 amino acids. CDR1 SGHAT and CDR2 FQNNGV come from the germline V gene. Written as DNA, the CDR3 is TGTGCCAGCAGCTTGGAGAGCTCCTACAATGAGCAGTTCTTC. It translates to CASSLESSYNEQFF.

This clone is a singleton in its sample. The rearrangement links TRBV7-3 to TRBJ1-1; D unresolved. Trimming shortened V by 3 bases and J by 3 bases, and 8 bases separated the two germline ends. CDR1 is SGHTA and CDR2 is FQGTGA in the germline V gene. The CDR3 is 13 residues long. CDR3 protein: CASSFSRDTEAFF. CDR3 nucleotide sequence: TGTGCCAGCAGCTTCAGCCGGGACACTGAAGCTTTCTTT.

The chain has TRBV7-2 and TRBJ1-2; TRBD1 agrees at 9 bases. The CDR3 runs 13 residues. J gave up 7 bases and V 3 bases, and 3 bases lay outside the gene matches. CDR1 is SGHTA and CDR2 is FQGNSA in the germline V gene. The CDR3 coding sequence is TGTGCCAGCAGCTTGGGACAGGGTACTGGCTACACCTTC. This gives the protein CASSLGQGTGYTF. Together with reference TRBV7-2 and TRBJ1-2, the CDR3 gives the full variable domain: GAGVSQSPSNKVTEKGKDVELRCDPISGHTALYWYRQSLGQGLEFLIYFQGNSAPDKSGLPSDRFSAERTGGSVSTLTIQRTQQEDSAVYLCASSLGQGTGYTFGSGTRLTVV.

J is TRBJ2-2 and V is TRBV6-2 or TRBV6-3; D possibly corresponds to TRBD1 (5 bases). The CDR3 has 16 amino acids. CDR1 and CDR2 from the germline V gene are MNHEY and SVGEGT. V was pared by 2 bases and J by 1 base, with 11 bases between. The CDR3 reads CASSYGAVGNTGELFF. CDR3 DNA sequence: TGTGCCAGCAGTTACGGGGCGGTGGGGAACACCGGGGAGCTGTTTTTT.

The V gene is TRBV6-5, the J gene TRBJ2-1; TRBD2 might be the D (6 bases). This CDR3 contains 16 residues. The V and J ends lost 0 bases and 3 bases respectively, with 12 bases between them. Germline V CDR1 and CDR2: MNHEY, SVGAGI. The CDR3 spells CASSYSGGARYNEQFF. In nucleotides, the CDR3 is TGTGCCAGCAGTTACTCGGGCGGGGCGCGCTACAATGAGCAGTTCTTC.

V gene TRBV6-1 combines with J gene TRBJ2-1; TRBD2 is a possible D gene (7 bases). This CDR3 contains 15 residues. V shed 2 bases and J shed 8 bases, with 16 bases lying between them. Germline CDR1 reads MNHNS; CDR2 reads SASEGT. CDR3 bases: TGTGCCAGCAGTGAAACTGCCAGGGAGGGGGATGAGCAGTTCTTC. As protein: CASSETAREGDEQFF.

The chain has TRBV9 and TRBJ1-4; weak D call: TRBD1 (6 bases). V lost 3 bases and J lost 0, with 12 bases in between. Germline V gene sequence: CDR1 SGDLS, CDR2 YYNGEE. The CDR3 contains 16 residues. In nucleotides, the CDR3 is TGTGCCAGCAGCGGAGGGACATCCGCAACTAATGAAAAACTGTTTTTT. Translation: CASSGGTSATNEKLFF.

The CDR3 reads CASSPGRGGTDTQYF. The CDR3 DNA sequence: TGCGCCAGCAGCCCCGGGCGGGGGGGGACAGATACGCAGTATTTT. The chain combines TRBV5-1 with TRBJ2-3, with TRBD2 identical over 9 bases. With V trimmed by 4 bases and J by 3 bases, 6 bases remained unmatched. Germline loops: CDR1 SGHRS, CDR2 YFSETQ. CDR3 length: 15 amino acids.

A few counts support this clone. The rearrangement uses TRBV5-8 and TRBJ1-1; TRBD1 agrees at 8 bases. This CDR3 spans 14 amino acids. J lost 0 bases, V lost 6 bases, and 4 bases had no gene match. CDR1 SGHTS and CDR2 YDEGEE come from the germline V gene. The CDR3 DNA reads TGTGCCAGCAACTACAGGGGGATGAACACTGAAGCTTTCTTT. This sequence encodes CASNYRGMNTEAFF.